This passage covers 29 T cell receptor beta chains from one sample sequenced in a study of neurological immune-mediated disorders. Each CDR3 protein gets one entry after TCRdb re-called the 5' RACE reads with MiXCR. In the table there are tens of thousands of distinct CDR3 sequences, approximately 2.4% of which are singletons. The sequenced sample was PBMCs. The receptor set was obtained from a man aged 45-60 years with multiple sclerosis.

The V call is TRBV12-3 or TRBV12-4, the J call TRBJ2-3; TRBD2 matches 9 bases. The junction had 5 bases not matched to a gene; V was cut back by 3 bases and J by 4 bases. The CDR3 is 15 residues long. CDR3: CASSLGRGGADTQYF. The CDR3 nucleotides read TGTGCCAGCAGTTTGGGGCGGGGGGGCGCAGATACGCAGTATTTT.

The table lists this clonotype with many counts. J is TRBJ1-5 and V is TRBV7-2; TRBD1 might be the D (6 bases). The CDR3 is made up of 15 amino acids. Per germline, CDR1 SGHTA and CDR2 FQGNSA. V was shortened by 1 base and J by 4 bases, with 11 bases between the two germline ends. The CDR3 here is CASSLVRGQNQPQHF. The CDR3 DNA sequence: TGTGCCAGCAGCTTAGTAAGAGGACAGAATCAGCCCCAGCATTTT.

This clonotype was counted many times. Compared with germline, one end of the junction differs, possibly owing to a read error. This chain joins TRBV14 and TRBJ1-6; possibly TRBD1 for D (6 bases). This CDR3 region has 15 residues. Germline CDR1 and CDR2: SGHDN and FVKESK. CDR3 DNA: TGTGCCAGCAGATTACCACACAGGGTCGGATCACCCCTCAACTTT. This sequence encodes CASRLPHRVGSPLNF.

Comments on this clonotype: One base away lies a much larger clone, so this may be a sequencing read error. The rearrangement links TRBV10-3 to TRBJ1-5, with D possibly being TRBD1 (6 bases). CDR3 length: 16 amino acids. Germline lookup yields CDR1 ENHRY and CDR2 SYGVKD. DNA for the CDR3: TGTGCCATCAGTGAGTCCCTGGACAGTATCAATCAGCCCCAGAATTTT. This codes for CAISESLDSINQPQNF.

This clonotype was counted at least ten times. The chain has TRBV7-9 and TRBJ2-3; D may be TRBD1 (6 bases). With 3 bases removed from V and 4 bases from J, the gap between germline ends came to 8 bases. The CDR3 extends over 13 amino acids. CDR1 and CDR2 from the germline V gene are SEHNR and FQNEAQ (reference sequence). The CDR3, as DNA: TGTGCCAGCAGCTTCGGACAGTCAGATACGCAGTATTTT. It translates to CASSFGQSDTQYF.

This clonotype was seen many times. The CDR3 coding sequence is TGTGCCAGCAGCTCACCGGGACAGGCACCTGTTGAGCAGTTCTTC. Its translation: CASSSPGQAPVEQFF. The gene calls are TRBV7-9 and TRBJ2-1; 8 positions match TRBD1. Germline-derived CDR1 and CDR2 are SEHNR and FQNEAQ (reference sequence). The V gene end was trimmed by 4 bases and the J gene end by 9 bases; junction bases not matched to a gene: 11. The CDR3 loop spans 15 amino acids.

This clonotype was counted ten times or more. This chain connects TRBV5-1 to TRBJ1-1, with 9 bases matching TRBD1. Germline V gene lookup returns CDR1 SGHRS and CDR2 YFSETQ. The CDR3 is 17 amino acids. V lost 4 bases to trimming and J lost 4 bases; unmatched junction nucleotides: 14. The CDR3 reads CASSAGTGLWGRTEAFF. DNA for the CDR3: TGCGCCAGCAGCGCGGGGACAGGGCTGTGGGGCCGCACTGAAGCTTTCTTT. Filled out from reference TRBV5-1 and TRBJ1-1, the complete variable domain reads KAGVTQTPRYLIKTRGQQVTLSCSPISGHRSVSWYQQTPGQGLQFLFEYFSETQRNKGNFPGRFSGRQFSNSRSEMNVSTLELGDSALYLCASSAGTGLWGRTEAFFGQGTRLTVV.

As concerns this clonotype: Given the absence of the conserved phenylalanine or tryptophan at the CDR3 end, a read error is likely. The chain carries TRBV10-3 and TRBJ2-7; 7 bases align to TRBD2. Germline V gene data show CDR1 as ENHRY and CDR2 as SYGVKD. Unmatched junction bases numbered 2, after V lost 8 bases and J lost 4 bases. The CDR3 is made up of 11 amino acids. This CDR3 is CAIGGSYEQYN. CDR3 coding DNA: TGTGCCATCGGCGGGAGTTACGAGCAGTACAAC.

The sample holds many counts of this clonotype. The chain couples TRBV12-3 or TRBV12-4 to TRBJ1-2; no reliable D call. The V end was cut by 6 bases, the J end by 8 bases, with 13 bases between. This CDR3 has 12 residues. CDR3 coding DNA: TGTGCCAGCAGGATGCCCATTAAAGGCTACACCTTC. It encodes CASRMPIKGYTF.

At least ten counts were recorded for this clonotype. The chain recombines TRBV20-1 with TRBJ1-2, with unresolved D. Germline V CDR1 and CDR2: DFQATT, SNEGSKA (reference sequence). The CDR3 sequence is 12 residues long. V shed 0 bases and J shed 6 bases, with 8 bases lying between them. CDR3 coding DNA: TGCAGTGCTAGAGATATGGGTGATGGCTACACCTTC. As protein: CSARDMGDGYTF.

The table lists this clonotype with many counts. The CDR3 region is CASSFENGSGNTIYF. The CDR3 DNA reads TGTGCCAGCAGCTTTGAGAATGGCTCTGGAAACACCATATATTTT. V is TRBV7-6 and J is TRBJ1-3; D is uncertain. The germline V gene encodes CDR1 SGHVS and CDR2 FNYEAQ. The CDR3 covers 15 residues. V was cut by 3 bases and J by 0 bases, with 9 bases left in between. Together with reference TRBV7-6 and TRBJ1-3, the CDR3 gives the full variable domain: GAGVSQSPRYKVTKRGQDVALRCDPISGHVSLYWYRQALGQGPEFLTYFNYEAQQDKSGLPNDRFSAERPEGSISTLTIQRTEQRDSAMYRCASSFENGSGNTIYFGEGSWLTVV.

This clonotype has at least ten counts. The chain joins TRBV5-6 to TRBJ1-5; D uncertain. There are 13 residues in the CDR3. The V gene lost 1 base and the J gene lost 1 base, with 3 bases spanning the gap. CDR1 SGHDT and CDR2 YYEEEE come from the germline V gene. The CDR3 sequence is CASSLSSNQPQHF. For the CDR3, the DNA is TGTGCCAGCAGCTTGTCGAGCAATCAGCCCCAGCATTTT.

This clonotype showed up just a few times. The rearrangement links TRBV7-6 to TRBJ2-7; D is undetermined. CDR1 SGHVS and CDR2 FNYEAQ come from the germline V gene. V was pared by 5 bases and J by 0 bases, with 20 bases between. This CDR3 contains 17 residues. The CDR3 region has the DNA TGTGCCAGCAGCCCCCGGGCCCGAGACGCTAGCTCCTACGAGCAGTACTTC. Translating gives CASSPRARDASSYEQYF. The whole variable domain, remainder taken from reference TRBV7-6 and TRBJ2-7, is GAGVSQSPRYKVTKRGQDVALRCDPISGHVSLYWYRQALGQGPEFLTYFNYEAQQDKSGLPNDRFSAERPEGSISTLTIQRTEQRDSAMYRCASSPRARDASSYEQYFGPGTRLTVT.

This clonotype was seen at least ten times. The CDR3 bases are TGCGCCAGCACCGGACAGGGCTACAATGAGCAGTTCTTC. This encodes CASTGQGYNEQFF. The V gene is TRBV5-1, the J gene TRBJ2-1, with 8 bases lining up with TRBD1. The CDR3 has 13 residues. The V gene end was trimmed by 6 bases and the J gene end by 3 bases; junction bases not matched to a gene: 2. The germline V gene encodes CDR1 SGHRS and CDR2 YFSETQ.

The table lists this clonotype with many counts. This sequence joins TRBV11-2 and TRBJ2-7; 9 bases fit TRBD1. Germline V gives CDR1 SGHAT, CDR2 FQNNGV. With 4 bases clipped from V and 4 bases from J, the junction kept 5 bases outside the gene matches. The CDR3 is 14 residues long. CDR3 sequence reads: CASSSPGTGYEQYF. The CDR3 bases are TGTGCCAGCAGCTCACCCGGGACAGGGTACGAGCAGTACTTC. The full variable domain, its missing parts supplied by reference TRBV11-2 and TRBJ2-7, is EAGVAQSPRYKIIEKRQSVAFWCNPISGHATLYWYQQILGQGPKLLIQFQNNGVVDDSQLPKDRFSAERLKGVDSTLKIQPAKLEDSAVYLCASSSPGTGYEQYFGPGTRLTVT.

This clonotype appeared many times. This rearrangement joins TRBV20-1 to TRBJ2-5; unclear D gene. The CDR3 spans 10 residues. Trimming removed 2 bases at V and 5 bases at J, with 3 bases between. CDR1 DFQATT and CDR2 SNEGSKA come from the germline V gene (reference sequence). CDR3 nucleotide sequence: TGCAGTGCTAGATTGGAGACCCAGTACTTC. This encodes CSARLETQYF.

This clonotype has at least ten counts. The gene calls are TRBV7-9 and TRBJ2-1; unclear D gene. V lost 1 base and J 3 bases, leaving 7 bases between the germline ends. The CDR3 length is 14 residues. The germline V gene encodes CDR1 SEHNR and CDR2 FQNEAQ (reference sequence). CDR3 sequence: CASSLGGSYNEQFF. The DNA for the CDR3 is TGTGCCAGCAGCTTAGGTGGCAGCTACAATGAGCAGTTCTTC.

This clonotype has at least ten counts. The genes are TRBV29-1 and TRBJ2-3; 11 bases line up with TRBD1. V gave up 3 bases and J gave up 4 bases; unmatched junction bases: 6. CDR1 is SQVTM and CDR2 is ANQGSEA in the germline V gene. The length of the CDR3 is 15 residues. CDR3 in DNA: TGCAGCGTTGACGGACAGGGGGCTATCCCAGATACGCAGTATTTT. Amino acids: CSVDGQGAIPDTQYF.

This clonotype was picked up many times. The chain couples TRBV20-1 to TRBJ2-7; the match to TRBD2 covers 9 bases. The CDR3 length is 14 residues. Germline CDR1 is DFQATT and CDR2 is SNEGSKA (reference sequence). Trimming cost V 4 bases and J 2 bases; bases outside gene matches: 6. For the CDR3, the DNA is TGCAGTGCTAACCTAGCGGGGACCGCCTACGAGCAGTACTTC. Protein sequence: CSANLAGTAYEQYF.

This clonotype has at least ten counts. This chain uses TRBV5-1 with TRBJ2-3; no reliable D call. The ends were cut back, 0 bases at V and 1 base at J, with 9 bases in the middle. The V gene's germline CDR1 is SGHRS and CDR2 YFSETQ. The CDR3 has 15 amino acids. CDR3 nucleotides: TGCGCCAGCAGCTTGGTGGGCAGGCGCACAGATACGCAGTATTTT. Its protein product is CASSLVGRRTDTQYF.

This clonotype appeared many times. The genes are TRBV12-3 or TRBV12-4 and TRBJ1-5; maybe TRBD1 (5 bases). Trimming shortened V by 5 bases and J by 4 bases, and 12 bases separated the two germline ends. The CDR3 sequence is 14 residues long. CDR3 loop: CASSALDRNQPQHF. CDR3 DNA sequence: TGTGCCAGCAGTGCCCTTGACAGAAATCAGCCCCAGCATTTT.

This clonotype has ten or more counts. The V call is TRBV20-1, the J call TRBJ2-7; TRBD1 matches 9 bases. Trimming took 5 bases from V and 5 from J; bases not matched to a gene: 10. Germline lookup yields CDR1 DFQATT and CDR2 SNEGSKA (reference sequence). The CDR3 extends over 14 amino acids. The CDR3 DNA follows: TGCAGTGCTTTACTCCGGGACAGGGCGCACGAGCAGTACTTC. Translating gives CSALLRDRAHEQYF.

This clonotype was detected many times. The chain has TRBV29-1 and TRBJ1-5; 7 nucleotides line up with TRBD1. This CDR3 contains 14 residues. The germline gives CDR1 SQVTM, CDR2 ANQGSEA. After removal of 5 bases from V and 4 bases from J, the junction contained 8 bases not matched to a gene. CDR3 loop: CSVRTGGQNQPQHF. DNA for the CDR3: TGCAGCGTTCGGACAGGAGGACAGAATCAGCCCCAGCATTTT. Full variable domain (outside the CDR3, taken from reference TRBV29-1 and TRBJ1-5): SAVISQKPSRDICQRGTSLTIQCQVDSQVTMMFWYRQQPGQSLTLIATANQGSEATYESGFVIDKFPISRPNLTFSTLTVSNMSPEDSSIYLCSVRTGGQNQPQHFGDGTRLSIL.

This clonotype was seen repeatedly, ten times or more. V gene TRBV2 combines with J gene TRBJ2-2, with 7 nucleotides matching TRBD1. The J segment lost 6 bases and the V segment lost 3 bases, leaving 7 bases of the junction unmatched. The CDR3 extends over 15 amino acids. The germline CDR1 and CDR2 sequences are SNHLY and FYNNEI. The CDR3 sequence: CASSDGPGGSGELFF. CDR3 nucleotide sequence: TGTGCCAGCAGTGATGGTCCAGGGGGTTCCGGGGAGCTGTTTTTT.

This clonotype was seen at least ten times. V and J are TRBV7-9 and TRBJ1-2, with D unclear. This CDR3 comprises 14 residues. Between the trimmed V and J ends, which lost 1 base and 2 bases, there was a span of 8 bases. CDR1 is SEHNR and CDR2 is FQNEAQ in the germline V gene (reference sequence). The CDR3 spells CASSLGYSNYGYTF. In nucleotides, the CDR3 is TGTGCCAGCAGCTTAGGCTACAGCAACTATGGCTACACCTTC. The full variable domain, with the rest looked up from reference TRBV7-9 and TRBJ1-2, is DTGVSQNPRHKITKRGQNVTFRCDPISEHNRLYWYRQTLGQGPEFLTYFQNEAQLEKSRLLSDRFSAERPKGSFSTLEIQRTEQGDSAMYLCASSLGYSNYGYTFGSGTRLTVV.

This clonotype occurred many times. The genes are TRBV15 and TRBJ1-1; 8 bases align to TRBD1. Per the germline V gene, CDR1 is LNHNV and CDR2 is YYDKDF (reference sequence). V shed 1 base and J 8 bases; nucleotides not matched to a gene: 9. The CDR3 loop spans 15 amino acids. CDR3 loop: CATSRGQGPLEEAFF. CDR3 bases: TGTGCCACCAGCAGAGGACAGGGGCCGTTGGAGGAAGCTTTCTTT. Together with reference TRBV15 and TRBJ1-1, the CDR3 gives the full variable domain: DAMVIQNPRYQVTQFGKPVTLSCSQTLNHNVMYWYQQKSSQAPKLLFHYYDKDFNNEADTPDNFQSRRPNTSFCFLDIRSPGLGDTAMYLCATSRGQGPLEEAFFGQGTRLTVV.

There are many counts of this clonotype. The chain has TRBV12-3 or TRBV12-4 and TRBJ2-5, with 12 bases fitting TRBD2. Unmatched junction bases numbered 3, after V lost 7 bases and J lost 3 bases. CDR3 length equals 14 residues. The CDR3 sequence: CASKRLAGEETQYF. The CDR3 nucleotides are TGTGCCAGCAAGCGACTAGCGGGGGAAGAGACCCAGTACTTC.

This clonotype has ten or more counts. This chain uses TRBV7-2 with TRBJ2-2; 9 bases line up with TRBD1. CDR1 and CDR2 (germline): SGHTA, FQGNSA. V gave up 6 bases and J gave up 4 bases; unmatched junction bases: 0. This CDR3 contains 13 residues. The chain's CDR3 is CASRDRGTGELFF. In DNA form, the CDR3 reads TGTGCCAGCAGGGACAGGGGCACCGGGGAGCTGTTTTTT.

This clonotype was recorded many times. The rearrangement links TRBV20-1 to TRBJ1-5, with 9 nucleotides matching TRBD1. This CDR3 is 16 amino acids long. J was trimmed by 2 bases and V by 5 bases; bases with no gene match: 10. Germline CDR1 and CDR2: DFQATT and SNEGSKA (reference sequence). CDR3 in amino acids: CSAGSSRDRGNQPQHF. In nucleotides, the CDR3 is TGCAGTGCTGGATCATCCCGGGACAGGGGCAATCAGCCCCAGCATTTT.